The clone carrying this T cell receptor beta chain was found many times. The germline V and J ends were trimmed by 3 bases and 5 bases, with 31 bases remaining between them. The CDR3 is 20 amino acids. Germline values: CDR1 SGHAT, CDR2 FQNNGV. The data were obtained in a study of CDR3 diversity in severe acne. Each CDR3 protein gets one entry after TCRdb re-called the PCR reads with MiXCR. Among fewer than 90,000 distinct CDR3 sequences listed, around 50% were seen once. The origin of this receptor is a male donor with severe acne vulgaris. The chain has TRBV11-2 and TRBJ1-1; unclear D gene. Sequenced input: blood. CDR3 in DNA: TGTGCCAGCAGCTTTCCGGTCTCGGGTCATAGAACCCGTCACAAGACTGAAGCTTTCTTT. Protein: CASSFPVSGHRTRHKTEAFF.